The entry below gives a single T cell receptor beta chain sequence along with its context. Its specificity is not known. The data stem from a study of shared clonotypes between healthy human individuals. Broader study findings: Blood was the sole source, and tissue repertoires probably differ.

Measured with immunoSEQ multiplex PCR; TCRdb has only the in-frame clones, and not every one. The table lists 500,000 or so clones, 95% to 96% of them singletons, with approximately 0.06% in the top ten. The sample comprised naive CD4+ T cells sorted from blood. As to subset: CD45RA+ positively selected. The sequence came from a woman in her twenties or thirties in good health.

The CDR3 nucleotides are TGTGCCAGCAGGCGGGGTACCTATGGCTACACCTTC. Its protein is CASRRGTYGYTF. This chain uses TRBV28 with TRBJ1-2; D ambiguous. This CDR3 contains 12 residues. The V and J ends lost 6 bases and 4 bases respectively, with 9 bases between them. Looked up from germline, CDR1 is MDHEN and CDR2 is SYDVKM.